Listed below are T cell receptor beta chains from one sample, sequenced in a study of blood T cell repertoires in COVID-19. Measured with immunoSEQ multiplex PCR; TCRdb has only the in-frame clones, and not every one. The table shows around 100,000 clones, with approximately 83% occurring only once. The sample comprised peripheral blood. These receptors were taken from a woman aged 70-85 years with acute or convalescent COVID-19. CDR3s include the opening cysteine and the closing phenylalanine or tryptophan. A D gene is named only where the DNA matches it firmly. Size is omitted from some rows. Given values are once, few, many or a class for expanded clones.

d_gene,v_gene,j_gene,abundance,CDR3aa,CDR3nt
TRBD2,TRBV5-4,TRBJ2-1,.,CASSSTSPYNEQFF,TGTGCCAGCAGCTCGACTAGCCCCTACAATGAGCAGTTCTTC
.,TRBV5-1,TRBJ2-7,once,CASREGAEQYF,TGCGCCAGCAGGGAGGGTGCTGAGCAGTACTTC
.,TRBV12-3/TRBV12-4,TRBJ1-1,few,CASSLQGFTEAFF,TGTGCCAGCAGTCTCCAGGGGTTCACTGAAGCTTTCTTT
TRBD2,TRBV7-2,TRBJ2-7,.,CASSLAREVQYF,TGTGCCAGCAGCTTAGCGCGGGAGGTACAGTACTTC
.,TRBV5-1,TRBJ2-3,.,CASSSIYPPDTQYF,TGCGCCAGCAGCTCTATCTATCCCCCAGATACGCAGTATTTT
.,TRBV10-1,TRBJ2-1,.,CASSRDGGNEQFF,TGCGCCAGCAGTCGCGACGGGGGAAATGAGCAGTTCTTC
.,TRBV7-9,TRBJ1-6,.,CASSPVAYNSPLHF,TGTGCCAGCAGCCCCGTCGCCTATAATTCACCCCTCCACTTT
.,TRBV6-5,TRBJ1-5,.,CASSQTASNQPQHF,TGTGCCAGCAGTCAGACAGCTAGCAATCAGCCCCAGCATTTT
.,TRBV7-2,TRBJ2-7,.,CASSLANYFHEQYF,TGTGCCAGCAGCTTAGCCAACTATTTCCACGAGCAGTACTTC
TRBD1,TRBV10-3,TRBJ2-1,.,CAIREGQGSEQFF,TGTGCCATCAGAGAGGGACAGGGTAGTGAGCAGTTCTTC
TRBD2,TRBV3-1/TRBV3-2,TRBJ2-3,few,CASSLLAGATDTQYF,TGTGCCAGCAGCCTTCTAGCGGGGGCCACAGATACGCAGTATTTT
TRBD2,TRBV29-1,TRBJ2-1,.,CSVDIAGVGEQFF,TGCAGCGTTGATATAGCGGGAGTAGGTGAGCAGTTCTTC
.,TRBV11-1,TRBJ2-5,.,CASSPGDPETQYF,TGTGCCAGCAGCCCAGGGGATCCAGAGACCCAGTACTTC
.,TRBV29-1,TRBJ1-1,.,CSVETQGNTEAFF,TGCAGCGTTGAAACGCAGGGGAACACTGAAGCTTTCTTT
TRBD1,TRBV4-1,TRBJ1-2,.,CASSQGDRNYGYTF,TGCGCCAGCAGCCAAGGGGACAGAAACTATGGCTACACCTTC
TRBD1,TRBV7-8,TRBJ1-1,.,CASSLAGGAGTEAFF,TGTGCCAGCAGCTTGGCAGGGGGAGCGGGCACTGAAGCTTTCTTT
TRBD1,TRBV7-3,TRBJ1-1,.,CASSSDRETEAFF,TGTGCCAGCAGCTCGGACAGGGAAACTGAAGCTTTCTTT
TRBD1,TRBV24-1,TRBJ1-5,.,CATSDFRDRGEGQPQHF,TGTGCCACCAGTGATTTCCGGGACAGGGGAGAAGGGCAGCCCCAGCATTTT
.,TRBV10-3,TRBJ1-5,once,CAISDGYSNQPQHF,TGTGCCATCAGTGACGGTTATAGCAATCAGCCCCAGCATTTT
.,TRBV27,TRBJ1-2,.,CASSPSLSSGYTF,TGTGCCAGCAGTCCATCCCTGAGTAGTGGCTACACCTTC
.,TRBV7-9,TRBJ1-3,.,CASSPNSNTIYF,TGTGCCAGCAGCCCGAATAGTAACACCATATATTTT
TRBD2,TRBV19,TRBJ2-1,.,CASSSGLAEAIFF,TGTGCCAGTAGTTCGGGACTAGCGGAGGCTATATTCTTC
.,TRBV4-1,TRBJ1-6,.,CASSQDRAGSPLHF,TGCGCCAGCAGCCAAGATAGGGCGGGTTCACCCCTCCACTTT
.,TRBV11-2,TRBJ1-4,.,CASSLDRGASEKLFF,TGTGCCAGCAGCTTAGATCGGGGGGCCAGCGAAAAACTGTTTTTT
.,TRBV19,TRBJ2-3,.,CASSPPDTRTDTQYF,TGTGCCAGTAGTCCCCCGGACACTCGCACAGATACGCAGTATTTT
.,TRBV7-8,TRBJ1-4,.,CASSYAGQVNEKLFF,TGTGCCAGCAGCTACGCGGGTCAGGTTAATGAAAAACTGTTTTTT
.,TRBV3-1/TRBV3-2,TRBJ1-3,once,CASSQDSHSGNTIYF,TGTGCCAGCAGCCAGGACAGCCACTCTGGAAACACCATATATTTT
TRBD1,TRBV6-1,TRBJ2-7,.,CASSPSGQLTYEQYF,TGTGCCAGCAGTCCCTCGGGACAGCTAACCTACGAGCAGTACTTC
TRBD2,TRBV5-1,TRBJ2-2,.,CASSPGLAATTNTGELFF,TGCGCCAGCAGCCCGGGACTAGCGGCAACAACGAACACCGGGGAGCTGTTTTTT
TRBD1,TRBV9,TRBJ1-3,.,CASSPRQGPTGNTIYF,TGTGCCAGCAGCCCTCGACAGGGACCCACTGGAAACACCATATATTTT
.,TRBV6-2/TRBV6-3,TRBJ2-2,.,CASSYVAGGELFF,TGTGCCAGCAGTTATGTGGCAGGAGGGGAGCTGTTTTTT
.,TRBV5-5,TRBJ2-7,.,CASSWGPDGSYEQYF,TGTGCCAGCAGCTGGGGCCCGGACGGTTCCTACGAGCAGTACTTC
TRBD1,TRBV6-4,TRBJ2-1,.,CASSQGGQETNEQFF,TGTGCCAGCAGTCAAGGAGGACAGGAGACCAATGAGCAGTTCTTC
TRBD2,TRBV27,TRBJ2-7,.,CASSLLSVAGGPTYEQYF,TGTGCCAGCAGTTTATTGTCAGTAGCGGGAGGCCCTACCTACGAGCAGTACTTC
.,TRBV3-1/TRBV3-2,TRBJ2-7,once,CASSQAYRAEQYF,TGTGCCAGCAGCCAAGCCTACAGGGCCGAGCAGTACTTC
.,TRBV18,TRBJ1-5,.,CASSPSTGLNDQPQHF,TGTGCCAGCTCACCATCCACAGGCTTGAACGATCAGCCCCAGCATTTT
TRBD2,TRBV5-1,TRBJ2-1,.,CASSETSGGDNEQFF,TGCGCCAGCAGCGAGACTAGCGGGGGGGACAATGAGCAGTTCTTC
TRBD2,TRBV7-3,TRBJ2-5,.,CASSPRGGFPETQYF,TGTGCCAGCAGCCCCCGGGGGGGTTTCCCAGAGACCCAGTACTTC
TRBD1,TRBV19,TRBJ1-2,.,CASSKEWTGYGYTF,TGTGCCAGTAGTAAAGAGTGGACAGGGTATGGCTACACCTTC
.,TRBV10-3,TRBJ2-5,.,CAISETVEETQYF,TGTGCCATCAGTGAGACTGTGGAGGAGACCCAGTACTTC
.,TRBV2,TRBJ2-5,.,CASSEEQGRGETQYF,TGTGCCAGCAGTGAAGAACAGGGCAGGGGAGAGACCCAGTACTTC
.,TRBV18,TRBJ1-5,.,CASSPDSYSNQPQHF,TGTGCCAGCTCGCCCGACAGCTATAGCAATCAGCCCCAGCATTTT
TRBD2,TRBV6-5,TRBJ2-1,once,CASTRLAGGNNEQFF,TGTGCCAGCACCAGACTAGCGGGGGGGAACAATGAGCAGTTCTTC
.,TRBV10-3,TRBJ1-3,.,CAISESPGFSIYF,TGTGCCATCAGTGAGTCGCCAGGGTTCTCCATATATTTT
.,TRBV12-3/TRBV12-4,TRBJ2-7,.,CASRKQVSYEQYF,TGTGCCAGCAGGAAACAGGTTTCCTACGAGCAGTACTTC
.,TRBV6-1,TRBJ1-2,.,CASSEQGMSYGYTF,TGTGCCAGCAGTGAGCAGGGTATGAGCTATGGCTACACCTTC
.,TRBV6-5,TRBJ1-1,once,CASSLRDSLTEAFF,TGTGCCAGCTCCCTCCGGGATAGTCTCACTGAAGCTTTCTTT
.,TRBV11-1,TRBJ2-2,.,CASSLVMGNTGELFF,TGTGCCAGCAGCTTAGTGATGGGCAACACCGGGGAGCTGTTTTTT
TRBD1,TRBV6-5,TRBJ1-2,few,CASSNPGTASYGYTF,TGTGCCAGCAGTAACCCCGGGACAGCTAGCTATGGCTACACCTTC
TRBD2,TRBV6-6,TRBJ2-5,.,CASRALSGSETQYF,TGTGCCAGCAGGGCCCTAAGCGGGAGTGAGACCCAGTACTTC
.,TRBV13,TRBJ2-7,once,CASSLLASYEQYF,TGTGCCAGCAGCTTACTAGCGTCGTACGAGCAGTACTTC
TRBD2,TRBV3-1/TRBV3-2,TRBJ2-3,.,CASSHPGLAGPTDTQYF,TGTGCCAGCAGCCATCCGGGACTAGCGGGACCCACAGATACGCAGTATTTT
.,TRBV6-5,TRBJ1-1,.,CASSPIAGNTEAFF,TGTGCCAGCAGTCCGATTGCAGGGAACACTGAAGCTTTCTTT
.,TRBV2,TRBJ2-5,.,CASKREWLGTQETQYF,TGTGCCAGCAAAAGGGAGTGGCTGGGGACACAAGAGACCCAGTACTTC